A selection of T cell receptor beta chains follows, all from one sample in a study of regulatory T cells in long-lasting Graves disease. From the multiplex PCR reads, TCRdb called clonotypes with MiXCR, one entry per CDR3 protein. Of 400,000 to 550,000 distinct CDR3 sequences in the sample, just under 15% were seen once. The sample was also linked to a second study, of T cells in Graves' hyperthyroidism and ophthalmopathy.

The sample consisted of peripheral blood mononuclear cells (PBMCs), taken at new diagnosis, from a patient treated with antithyroid drugs. These TCRs come from a woman in her 30s with Graves disease. Both conserved end residues are part of each CDR3. A D gene is named only where the DNA matches it firmly. Clone size is not always given. Where it is, it says once, few, many or a class for expanded clones.

d_gene	v_gene	abundance	len	j_gene	CDR3aa	CDR3nt
-	TRBV7-3	many	17	TRBJ2-2	CASSLSSGRANTGELFF	TGTGCCAGCAGCTTATCAAGCGGACGGGCGAACACCGGGGAGCTGTTTTTT
TRBD2	TRBV28	few	17	TRBJ2-4	CASSRFLADLAKNIQYF	TGTGCCAGCAGTAGGTTTCTAGCGGACTTAGCCAAAAACATTCAGTACTTC
-	TRBV15	-	18	TRBJ1-2	CATSREGPPGGHEYGYTF	TGTGCCACCAGCAGAGAGGGGCCCCCCGGGGGGCACGAGTATGGCTACACCTTC
TRBD2	TRBV6-1	-	14	TRBJ2-2	CASKEAGATGELFF	TGTGCCAGCAAGGAGGCGGGAGCCACCGGGGAGCTGTTTTTT
-	TRBV28	-	15	TRBJ2-2	CASYPWWENTGELFF	TGTGCCAGCTATCCTTGGTGGGAGAACACCGGGGAGCTGTTTTTT
-	TRBV3-1	many	13	TRBJ1-2	CASSQAGGPGYTF	TGTGCCAGCAGCCAAGCGGGAGGTCCGGGCTACACCTTC
TRBD2	TRBV29-1	few	14	TRBJ2-1	CSVLIAGGGVEQFF	TGCAGCGTGTTAATAGCGGGAGGGGGTGTTGAGCAGTTCTTC
-	TRBV29-1	-	15	TRBJ1-1	CSALSLDRMNTEAFF	TGCAGCGCACTCTCCCTCGACAGGATGAACACTGAAGCTTTCTTT
-	TRBV9	-	13	TRBJ2-1	CASSLGPRHEQFF	TGTGCCAGCAGCCTCGGGCCCCGCCATGAGCAGTTCTTC
TRBD1	TRBV10-3	-	13	TRBJ1-2	CAIATQGDYGYTF	TGTGCCATCGCAACACAGGGGGACTATGGCTACACCTTC
-	TRBV6-1	many	13	TRBJ1-1	CASSGAVNTEAFF	TGTGCCAGCAGTGGGGCGGTGAACACTGAAGCTTTCTTT
TRBD1	TRBV11-2	-	15	TRBJ2-7	CASSLDWQGVYEQYF	TGTGCCAGCAGCTTAGATTGGCAGGGGGTCTACGAGCAGTACTTC
TRBD1	TRBV5-4	-	14	TRBJ1-1	CASSIRDRATEAFF	TGTGCCAGCAGCATCCGGGACAGGGCCACTGAAGCTTTCTTT
TRBD2	TRBV2	-	15	TRBJ2-7	CASSPREGSSYEQYF	TGTGCCAGCAGCCCCCGGGAGGGCTCTTCCTACGAGCAGTACTTC
-	TRBV5-1	-	12	TRBJ2-1	CASSFVSNEQFF	TGCGCCAGCAGCTTCGTTTCTAATGAGCAGTTCTTC
TRBD2	TRBV30	many	13	TRBJ2-1	CAWRHDSGKEQFF	TGTGCCTGGAGACACGATAGCGGGAAGGAGCAGTTCTTC
-	TRBV20-1	-	13	TRBJ2-3	CSARGSGPIVQYF	TGCAGTGCTAGGGGTAGCGGTCCAATTGTTCAGTATTTT
-	TRBV12-3/TRBV12-4	-	14	TRBJ1-3	CASSLWGFGNTIYF	TGTGCCAGCAGTTTGTGGGGATTCGGAAACACCATATATTTT
-	TRBV19	-	14	TRBJ2-7	CASSPGTPLTEQYF	TGTGCCAGTAGTCCCGGGACTCCACTCACCGAGCAGTACTTC
TRBD1	TRBV18	-	15	TRBJ2-7	CASSRGGTGDYEQYF	TGTGCCAGCTCCCGGGGCGGGACAGGAGACTACGAGCAGTACTTC
-	TRBV6-1	many	14	TRBJ2-7	CASSRRGDPYEQYF	TGTGCCAGCTCCCGACGGGGTGACCCCTACGAGCAGTACTTC
-	TRBV28	many	16	TRBJ2-7	CASSPKARNIPYEQYF	TGTGCCAGCAGTCCAAAGGCCAGGAATATCCCCTACGAGCAGTACTTC
TRBD2	TRBV5-6	few	13	TRBJ2-7	CASSTGLVGEQYF	TGTGCCAGCAGTACCGGACTAGTGGGTGAGCAGTACTTC
-	TRBV4-1	few	12	TRBJ1-2	CASTPVGGGYTF	TGCGCCAGCACCCCCGTGGGGGGGGGCTACACCTTC
TRBD1	TRBV12-3/TRBV12-4	many	13	TRBJ1-2	CASSFEQGTGGTF	TGTGCCAGCAGTTTCGAACAGGGGACCGGGGGTACCTTC
-	TRBV12-3/TRBV12-4	many	12	TRBJ2-5	CASSFDGETQYF	TGTGCCAGCAGTTTTGACGGGGAGACCCAGTACTTC
-	TRBV24-1	few	13	TRBJ1-5	CATRAGDHQPQHF	TGTGCCACCCGGGCGGGGGATCATCAGCCCCAGCATTTT
-	TRBV11-1	-	17	TRBJ1-2	CASSPGTQGSLYYGYTF	TGTGCCAGCAGCCCCGGGACGCAGGGAAGTCTATACTATGGCTACACCTTC
-	TRBV5-6	few	13	TRBJ1-1	CASSLRGAPEAFF	TGTGCCAGCAGCTTGCGGGGGGCGCCTGAAGCTTTCTTT
-	TRBV6-1	-	15	TRBJ1-6	CASSPGTLNNSPLHF	TGTGCCAGCAGCCCCGGGACACTGAATAATTCACCCCTCCACTTT
-	TRBV29-1	-	11	TRBJ2-3	CSVDVGSLHIF	TGCAGCGTTGACGTCGGGTCGCTCCATATTTTT
TRBD1	TRBV27	-	15	TRBJ1-2	CASSPRDRSTYGYTF	TGTGCCAGCAGTCCGAGGGACAGGAGCACCTATGGCTACACCTTC
-	TRBV11-2	-	17	TRBJ2-6	CASSLRRGSSGANVLTF	TGTGCCAGCAGCTTAAGACGAGGGAGCTCTGGGGCCAACGTCCTGACTTTC
TRBD1	TRBV30	many	12	TRBJ2-7	CAWSSGGTEQYF	TGTGCCTGGAGTTCAGGGGGCACCGAGCAGTACTTC
TRBD2	TRBV9	many	14	TRBJ2-5	CASSVAGGQETQYF	TGTGCCAGCAGTGTCGCGGGAGGGCAGGAGACCCAGTACTTC
-	TRBV20-1	few	13	TRBJ2-7	CSARSGAPYEQYF	TGCAGTGCTAGAAGTGGTGCACCCTACGAGCAGTACTTC
-	TRBV5-1	many	15	TRBJ1-4	CASSLGDRSNEKLFF	TGCGCCAGCAGCTTAGGAGACAGAAGTAATGAAAAACTGTTTTTT
-	TRBV10-2	many	16	TRBJ2-1	CASRDVGQTIYNEQFF	TGCGCCAGCAGGGACGTGGGGCAGACCATATACAATGAGCAGTTCTTC
TRBD1	TRBV2	many	16	TRBJ1-2	CASSEDRGWSNYGYTF	TGTGCCAGCAGCGAAGACAGGGGTTGGTCTAACTATGGCTACACCTTC
-	TRBV20-1	few	18	TRBJ2-1	CSARDQGRSGSSYNEQFF	TGCAGTGCTAGAGATCAAGGACGGTCGGGAAGCTCCTACAATGAGCAGTTCTTC
TRBD2	TRBV19	-	15	TRBJ2-7	CASSITSGLTYEQYF	TGTGCCAGTAGTATCACTAGCGGACTTACCTACGAGCAGTACTTC
TRBD1	TRBV6-2/TRBV6-3	many	13	TRBJ1-1	CASRGQPNTEAFF	TGTGCCAGCAGGGGACAGCCGAACACTGAAGCTTTCTTT
-	TRBV7-9	few	14	TRBJ1-1	CASTRGSKGGEAFF	TGTGCCAGCACCCGGGGCAGCAAAGGGGGTGAAGCTTTCTTT
-	TRBV20-1	-	10	TRBJ1-2	CSAVRDGYTF	TGCAGTGCTGTCCGGGATGGCTACACCTTC
TRBD2	TRBV12-3/TRBV12-4	-	17	TRBJ2-3	CASIPTSGRVGTDTQYF	TGTGCCAGCATCCCGACTAGCGGGAGGGTAGGGACAGATACGCAGTATTTT
TRBD2	TRBV13	many	16	TRBJ2-1	CASSSPTEREGYEQFF	TGTGCCAGCAGCTCCCCCACGGAGCGGGAGGGCTATGAGCAGTTCTTC
-	TRBV11-1	many	16	TRBJ2-3	CASSPGVAVGTDTQYF	TGTGCCAGCAGCCCCGGGGTAGCTGTGGGCACAGATACGCAGTATTTT
TRBD1	TRBV19	-	16	TRBJ2-5	CASTLRWTGVGETQYF	TGTGCCAGTACCTTAAGGTGGACAGGGGTAGGAGAGACCCAGTACTTC
-	TRBV6-1	-	12	TRBJ2-3	CASSKGRDTQYF	TGTGCCAGCAGTAAAGGGAGAGATACGCAGTATTTT
-	TRBV7-9	many	15	TRBJ2-1	CASSLVLGGENEQFF	TGTGCCAGCAGCTTAGTGTTGGGGGGCGAAAATGAGCAGTTCTTC
-	TRBV6-2/TRBV6-3	many	15	TRBJ2-1	CASSEEGDTYNEQFF	TGTGCCAGCAGTGAAGAAGGGGATACGTACAATGAGCAGTTCTTC
TRBD1	TRBV9	few	16	TRBJ1-4	CASSSAETGSEEKLFF	TGTGCCAGCAGCTCCGCGGAGACAGGGTCGGAAGAAAAACTGTTTTTT
-	TRBV20-1	-	14	TRBJ2-1	CSARQGSFYNEQFF	TGCAGTGCTAGGCAGGGAAGCTTCTACAATGAGCAGTTCTTC
-	TRBV30	-	12	TRBJ1-1	CAWSVVNTEAFF	TGTGCCTGGAGTGTTGTGAACACTGAAGCTTTCTTT
-	TRBV7-9	-	16	TRBJ2-7	CASSKVVGVVFYEQYF	TGTGCCAGCAGCAAGGTCGTGGGGGTGGTTTTCTACGAGCAGTACTTC
-	TRBV24-1	-	14	TRBJ2-7	CARVWSLNSYEQYF	TGTGCCAGGGTCTGGTCCTTGAATTCCTACGAGCAGTACTTC
TRBD1	TRBV30	many	13	TRBJ1-5	CAWGDRVGQPQHF	TGTGCCTGGGGCGACAGGGTGGGACAGCCCCAGCATTTT
TRBD1	TRBV12-3/TRBV12-4	-	14	TRBJ2-1	CASTRTGPYNEQFF	TGTGCCAGCACCCGGACAGGCCCCTACAATGAGCAGTTCTTC
-	TRBV30	many	14	TRBJ2-7	CAWVNWRSSYEQYF	TGTGCCTGGGTCAATTGGCGGTCCTCCTACGAGCAGTACTTC
-	TRBV19	-	14	TRBJ2-3	CASSIDRGTDRQYF	TGTGCCAGTAGTATAGATCGGGGTACAGATAGGCAGTATTTT